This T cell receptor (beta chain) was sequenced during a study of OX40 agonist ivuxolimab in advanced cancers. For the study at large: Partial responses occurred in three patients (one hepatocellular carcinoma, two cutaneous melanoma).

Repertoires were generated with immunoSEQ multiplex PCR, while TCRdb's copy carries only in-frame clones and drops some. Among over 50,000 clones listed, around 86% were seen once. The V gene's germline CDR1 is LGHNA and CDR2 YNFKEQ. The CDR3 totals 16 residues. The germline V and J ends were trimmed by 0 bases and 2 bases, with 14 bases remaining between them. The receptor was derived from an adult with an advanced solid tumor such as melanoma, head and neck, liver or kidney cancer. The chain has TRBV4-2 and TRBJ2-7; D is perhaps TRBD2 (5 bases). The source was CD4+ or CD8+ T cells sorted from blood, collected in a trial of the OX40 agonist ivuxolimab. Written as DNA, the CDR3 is TGTGCCAGCAGCCAAGATTTCCGGGGAATGGCCTACGAGCAGTACTTC. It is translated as CASSQDFRGMAYEQYF.